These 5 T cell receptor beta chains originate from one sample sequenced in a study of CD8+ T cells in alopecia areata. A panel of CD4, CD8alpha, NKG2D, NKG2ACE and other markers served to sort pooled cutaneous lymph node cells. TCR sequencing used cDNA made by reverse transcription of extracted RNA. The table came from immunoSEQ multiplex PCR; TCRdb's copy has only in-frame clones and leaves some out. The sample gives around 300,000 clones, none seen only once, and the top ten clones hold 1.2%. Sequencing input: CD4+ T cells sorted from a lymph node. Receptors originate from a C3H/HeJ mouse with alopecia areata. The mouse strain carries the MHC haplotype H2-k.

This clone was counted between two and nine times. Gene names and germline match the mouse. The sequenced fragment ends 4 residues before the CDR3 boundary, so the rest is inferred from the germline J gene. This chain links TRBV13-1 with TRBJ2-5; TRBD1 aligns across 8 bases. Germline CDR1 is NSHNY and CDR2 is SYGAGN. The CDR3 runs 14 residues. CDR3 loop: CASSDLDRGDTQYF. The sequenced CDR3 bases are TGTGCCAGCAGTGACCTAGACAGGGGAGAC.

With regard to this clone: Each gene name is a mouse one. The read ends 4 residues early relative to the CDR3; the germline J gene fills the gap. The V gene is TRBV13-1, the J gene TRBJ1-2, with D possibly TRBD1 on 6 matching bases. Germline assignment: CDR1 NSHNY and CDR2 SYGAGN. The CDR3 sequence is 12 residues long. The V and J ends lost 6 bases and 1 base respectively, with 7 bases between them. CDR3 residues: CASKDRNSDYTF. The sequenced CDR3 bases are TGTGCCAGCAAGGACAGAAACTCC.

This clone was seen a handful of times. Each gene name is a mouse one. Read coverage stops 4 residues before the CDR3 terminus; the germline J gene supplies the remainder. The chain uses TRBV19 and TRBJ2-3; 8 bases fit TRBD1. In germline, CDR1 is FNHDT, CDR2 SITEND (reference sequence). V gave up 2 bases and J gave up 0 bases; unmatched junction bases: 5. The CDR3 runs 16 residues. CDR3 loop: CASSMWTGHSAETLYF. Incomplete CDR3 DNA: TGTGCCAGCAGTATGTGGACAGGGCATAGTGCAGAA. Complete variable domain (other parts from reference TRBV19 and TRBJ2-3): GGIITQTPKFLIGQEGQKLTLKCQQNFNHDTMYWYRQDSGKGLRLIYYSITENDLQKGDLSEGYDASREKKSSFSLTVTSAQKNEMAVFLCASSMWTGHSAETLYFGSGTRLTVL.

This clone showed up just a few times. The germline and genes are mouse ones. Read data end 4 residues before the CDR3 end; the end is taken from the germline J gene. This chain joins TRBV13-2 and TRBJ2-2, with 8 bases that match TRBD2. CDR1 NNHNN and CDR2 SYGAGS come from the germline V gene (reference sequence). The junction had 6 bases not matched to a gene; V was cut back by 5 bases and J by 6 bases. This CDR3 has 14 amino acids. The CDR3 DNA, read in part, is TGTGCCAGCGGCCCCGGGGGGGCGCCCGGG. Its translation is CASGPGGAPG. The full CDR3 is CASGPGGAPGQLYF.

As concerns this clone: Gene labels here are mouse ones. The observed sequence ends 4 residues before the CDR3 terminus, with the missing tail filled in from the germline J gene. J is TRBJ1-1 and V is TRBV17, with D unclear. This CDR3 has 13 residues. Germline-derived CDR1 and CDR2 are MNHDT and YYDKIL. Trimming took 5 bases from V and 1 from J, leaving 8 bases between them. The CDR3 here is CASSSWGNTEVFF. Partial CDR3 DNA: TGTGCTAGCAGTTCCTGGGGAAACACA.